A selection of T cell receptor beta chains follows, all from one sample in a study of T cell changes during pregnancy in multiple sclerosis. Profiling relied on immunoSEQ multiplex PCR, and the TCRdb table lists in-frame clones only, not all of them. The repertoire holds under 90,000 clones, with approximately 93% as singletons. Material: peripheral blood, obtained in the second trimester of pregnancy. The receptor source for this set is a female donor in good health, enrolled as a control in a pregnancy study. CDR3s include the opening cysteine and the closing phenylalanine or tryptophan. The order of the fields is J gene, D gene, CDR3 length, V gene, clone size, CDR3 DNA, CDR3 protein. A D gene is named only where the DNA matches it firmly. A clone size is listed for some rows: how often the clone was seen (once, few, many), or a class if it is expanded.

TRBJ2-7 NA 12 TRBV7-2 NA TGTGCCAGCAGCCCCTTCTCCTACGAGCAGTACTTC CASSPFSYEQYF
TRBJ2-7 TRBD1 17 TRBV13 NA TGTGCCAGCAGCCAAACGTACGGGACAGGGAAAGCCCACGAGCAGTACTTC CASSQTYGTGKAHEQYF
TRBJ1-2 TRBD1 12 TRBV12-5 NA TGTGCTAGTGGTCGCGGACAGGGTGGCTACACCTTC CASGRGQGGYTF
TRBJ2-3 TRBD1 16 TRBV5-4 NA TGTGCCAGCAGTTATTCACCGGGACAGAGCACAGATACGCAGTATTTT CASSYSPGQSTDTQYF
TRBJ1-3 NA 12 TRBV5-8 NA TGTGCCAGCAGCTTTAGTGGAAACACCATATATTTT CASSFSGNTIYF
TRBJ1-1 NA 15 TRBV4-1 NA TGCGCCAGCAGCCAAGACCGGCCGGGGAGAACTGAAGCTTTCTTT CASSQDRPGRTEAFF
TRBJ1-5 TRBD1 17 TRBV5-1 NA TGCGCCAGCAGCTTGGGTCCGACAGGGGGCGGGAATCAGCCCCAGCATTTT CASSLGPTGGGNQPQHF
TRBJ2-5 NA 13 TRBV12-5 NA TGTGCTAGTGGTTCCTCCAGGGGAGAGACCCAGTACTTC CASGSSRGETQYF
TRBJ1-2 NA 16 TRBV28 NA TGTGCCAGCAGTCGGGGGGCAGGGGATACGAACTATGGCTACACCTTC CASSRGAGDTNYGYTF
TRBJ2-6 NA 15 TRBV5-6 NA TGTGCCAGCAGGGCAGGATACTCTGGGGCCAACGTCCTGACTTTC CASRAGYSGANVLTF
TRBJ2-1 TRBD2 16 TRBV19 NA TGTGCCAGTAGTATATCACTAGCGGGAGGGTTCAATGAGCAGTTCTTC CASSISLAGGFNEQFF
TRBJ1-2 TRBD1 13 TRBV5-1 once TGCGCCAGCAGCCCGGGACAGTCTCAAAGCTACACCTTC CASSPGQSQSYTF
TRBJ2-5 NA 12 TRBV7-2 NA TGTGCCAGCAGCTTAAGCCCGGGAGCCCAGTACTTC CASSLSPGAQYF
TRBJ2-3 TRBD2 16 TRBV6-5 NA TGTGCCAGCAGTTACCAGACTAGCGGAGCCACAGATACGCAGTATTTT CASSYQTSGATDTQYF
TRBJ1-1 NA 14 TRBV7-9 NA TGTGCCAGCAGCTTAGTGGGCGAATACACTGAAGCTTTCTTT CASSLVGEYTEAFF
TRBJ2-1 NA 13 TRBV19 NA TGTGCCAGTAGTAGCGGGCTATACAATGAGCAGTTCTTC CASSSGLYNEQFF
TRBJ2-5 NA 14 TRBV5-1 NA TGCGCCAGCAGCTTGGAGGGAGCAGGAGAGACCCAGTACTTC CASSLEGAGETQYF
TRBJ2-1 TRBD2 15 TRBV19 NA TGTGCCAGTAGTGTTAGCGGGAGTTACTACAATGAGCAGTTCTTC CASSVSGSYYNEQFF
TRBJ1-4 NA 14 TRBV4-2 NA TGTGCCAGCAGCCAAGAGGGAGAAAGTGAAAAACTGTTTTTT CASSQEGESEKLFF
TRBJ2-7 NA 15 TRBV28 NA TGTGCCAGCAGTTTAGGGCCAGCTCCGGAATACGAGCAGTACTTC CASSLGPAPEYEQYF
TRBJ2-5 NA 14 TRBV5-1 NA TGCGCCAGCAGCGCGAGGGCAGGGGGGGAGACCCAGTACTTC CASSARAGGETQYF
TRBJ2-1 TRBD1 15 TRBV7-9 NA TGTGCCAGCAGCCTAAGACAGGGGTGGTACAATGAGCAGTTCTTC CASSLRQGWYNEQFF
TRBJ2-7 TRBD1 11 TRBV28 once TGTGCCATTGGACAGGGCTACGAGCAGTACTTC CAIGQGYEQYF
TRBJ2-7 NA 11 TRBV20-1 NA TGCAGTGCTAGGGCGGGCCCCGAGCAGTACTTC CSARAGPEQYF
TRBJ2-3 NA 14 TRBV2 NA TGTGCCAGCAGTCCCCAGGGCGGCGCAGATACGCAGTATTTT CASSPQGGADTQYF
TRBJ1-2 TRBD1 13 TRBV19 NA TGTGCCAGTAGGAGGGGACAGGGGTCTGGCTACACCTTC CASRRGQGSGYTF
TRBJ1-6 NA 15 TRBV5-4 NA TGTGCCAGCAGCTTGGAGGCCCAGGCGAATTCACCCCTCCACTTT CASSLEAQANSPLHF
TRBJ2-5 NA 15 TRBV5-1 NA TGCGCCAGCAGCTTGGCCCTGGACAACCAAGAGACCCAGTACTTC CASSLALDNQETQYF
TRBJ2-7 NA 13 TRBV19 NA TGTGCCAGTAGTGTGACAGGAAGCAACGAGCAGTACTTC CASSVTGSNEQYF
TRBJ2-7 TRBD2 18 TRBV4-2 NA TGTGCCAGCAGCCAAGATAGGGGACTAGCGGGGGTGCCAGCCGAGCAGTACTTC CASSQDRGLAGVPAEQYF
TRBJ2-1 TRBD2 15 TRBV9 NA TGTGCCAGCAGCGCCGGACTAGCGGGCTACAATGAGCAGTTCTTC CASSAGLAGYNEQFF
TRBJ1-1 NA 15 TRBV19 NA TGTGCCAGTAGTATAGTAGGGAGCGTGAACACTGAAGCTTTCTTT CASSIVGSVNTEAFF
TRBJ1-2 TRBD1 14 TRBV28 NA TGTGCCAGCAGTTTCGGACAGGGTAACTATGGCTACACCTTC CASSFGQGNYGYTF